This T cell receptor beta chain is from a study of monozygotic twins with inflammatory bowel disease. TCRdb processed the 5' RACE reads again and assigns one entry to each CDR3 protein, with no DNA. Recorded here are 200,000 to 250,000 distinct CDR3 sequences; the top ten clones represent 7.5% to 9.5%. Per germline, CDR1 SQVTM and CDR2 ANQGSEA. The CDR3 totals 12 residues. This chain uses TRBV29-1 with TRBJ2-1. Sequencing was carried out using blood. The receptor's source is a human donor with ulcerative colitis or Crohn's disease, or a healthy co-twin of an affected twin (not recorded which). The CDR3: CSVEAQYNEQFF.